This T cell receptor (beta chain) was captured by sequencing in a study of CD8+ T cells in alopecia areata (dated by TCRdb to the late 2010s). Describing the broader study: Treated patients were enrolled in an open-label pilot trial of oral tofacitinib at 5 to 10 mg twice daily for moderate-to-severe alopecia areata. Tofacitinib was given for 6 to 18 months, followed by 6 months of follow-up off drug to assess delayed response and recurrence. Disease severity in treated patients was measured with the SALT score, which quantifies the percentage of affected scalp surface area. To study T cell clonal expansion in alopecia areata, the researchers applied high-throughput TCRbeta sequencing to both the C3H/HeJ mouse model and human patients. On the human side, TCRbeta sequencing was run on scalp tissue and on sorted CD4+ and CD8+ peripheral blood T cells from healthy controls and from alopecia areata patients with either patchy or totalis/universalis disease. Biopsies were taken from tofacitinib-treated patients at baseline and at 4 and 24 weeks of treatment, and a later scalp biopsy was taken in several of the tofacitinib-treated patients. Clonality in the scalp was compared among normal scalp (n=4), patchy alopecia areata scalp (n=8), and alopecia totalis/universalis scalp (n=8). RNA was extracted with the PAXgene miRNA kit for fixed scalp, the miRNeasy kit for PBMCs, and the RNeasy kit for mouse skin. Amplification of TCRbeta CDR3 regions was done by immunoSEQ multiplex PCR using 35 Vbeta forward primers and 13 Jbeta reverse primers.

Libraries were made using the immunoSEQ multiplex PCR assay. For TCR sequencing, RNA was extracted from every sample and reverse transcribed into cDNA to serve as template. SuperScript III was used for first-strand cDNA synthesis, primed with a 2:1 mix of oligo-dT and random hexamers. Amplification bias was assessed with a synthetic immune receptor repertoire, and residual bias was removed computationally. Per the source publication's procedure: Raw reads were preprocessed to remove errors, and CDR3 was defined by IMGT conventions from the conserved cysteine to phenylalanine. To get clonality, Shannon entropy was normalized by log2 of the number of productive unique TCRs and the result was subtracted from 1. Whether each scalp clone was CD4 or CD8 was inferred by checking scalp TCRbeta sequences against the CD4 and CD8 repertoires from sorted blood. The immuneACCESS repertoire file appears here via TCRdb, limited to in-frame rearrangements. These files lack a portion of the clones; in checked studies, under half of the deficit traces to unresolved V genes, and the cause of the others is not known. The V and J calls and clone size are taken from that table; D and trimming were inferred from the DNA. Across this sample there are 190,000 or so clones, with roughly three fifths seen only once. Roughly 12% of the sample lies in the top ten.

What the research found in general, with its limitations: Resident alphabeta T cells in normal human skin are also sequenced, complicating scalp TCR repertoire analysis, unlike mouse skin dominated by gammadelta T cells. Compared with normal scalp, lesional scalp, particularly in alopecia totalis/universalis, had higher clonality and more expanded CD8+ clones, which suggests antigenic drive. Because the treated cohort was small and had only one nonresponder, larger studies are needed to examine links between baseline CD8+ expansion and response. Tofacitinib significantly decreased scalp clonality and the number of expanded CD8+ clones among the top 100 scalp clones. Many expanded lesional clones persisted in scalp and blood during tofacitinib treatment, which may partly explain relapse after stopping treatment. Compared with mice, TCR sequences shared between patients were less clear, possibly partly because of HLA diversity across the patient population.

In the case of this clone: Its specific antigen is unknown. The record has no base qualities; no much larger clone is one base away.

The time point label on this specimen signifies: roughly 24 weeks on oral tofacitinib. The treatment or condition tag for this specimen amounts to: oral pan-JAK inhibitor, 5-10 mg twice daily. Peripheral blood and lesional scalp punch biopsies were obtained from patients with alopecia areata. After PBMCs were isolated by density centrifugation and stained for CD3, CD4 and CD8, a FACSAria was used to sort CD4+ and CD8+ T cells. This sequence originates from a human donor with alopecia areata. The sequencing here drew on CD8+ T cells sorted from blood, taken at week 24, from a patient treated with tofacitinib.

The CDR3 protein sequence reads: CAWIFAGGDPAIKYGYTF. The bases are TGTGCCTGGATTTTCGCAGGTGGGGATCCAGCAATCAAATATGGCTACACCTTC. Recombination joined TRBV30 with TRBJ1-2; no D gene is confidently identified. Per the germline V gene (reference sequence), GTSNPN is the CDR1 and SVGIG is the CDR2. The CDR3, cysteine through phenylalanine, is 18 amino acids long. The retained sequence is limited to the CDR3, 54 bases, with the frame set at the first base. The V end loses 4 bases and the J end loses 5 bases, and a stretch of 29 bases separates them.